This T cell receptor (beta chain) was observed in a study of Ad26.COV2.S vaccination and SARS-CoV-2 variants. Study at large: Recipients of Ad26.COV2.S got it intramuscularly, once or twice 56 days apart. Study findings and constraints: Vaccine recipients and placebo recipients showed similar non-spike TCR breadth. Measures of TCR breadth and depth may have fallen short of total T cell responses.

Indicated treatment: around 19 received Ad26.COV2.S at low or high dose, single or two shots; about 5 received placebo; per-sample allocation not given. Following the first vaccine or placebo injection, samples were taken on day 63. Vaccination employed an Ad26 vector expressing the Wuhan-strain SARS-CoV-2 spike. The CDR3 totals 11 residues. Germline loops: CDR1 SGHKS, CDR2 YYEKEE (reference sequence). Trimming removed 0 bases at V and 7 bases at J, with 5 bases between. Remarks on this clone: Its cognate antigen is unknown.

Method: immunoSEQ multiplex PCR; TCRdb's copy keeps in-frame clones and lacks some. The data hold fewer than 400,000 clones, with about 85% observed a single time. This chain joins TRBV5-5 and TRBJ2-7; D gene ambiguous. The material sequenced was peripheral blood, taken in a trial of Ad26.COV2.S vaccine versus placebo. This sequence was found in a person aged 18 to 59 who received the Ad26.COV2.S COVID-19 vaccine or a placebo. In DNA form, the CDR3 reads TGTGCCAGCAGCTTGGGCACGGAGCAGTACTTC. Its translation: CASSLGTEQYF.